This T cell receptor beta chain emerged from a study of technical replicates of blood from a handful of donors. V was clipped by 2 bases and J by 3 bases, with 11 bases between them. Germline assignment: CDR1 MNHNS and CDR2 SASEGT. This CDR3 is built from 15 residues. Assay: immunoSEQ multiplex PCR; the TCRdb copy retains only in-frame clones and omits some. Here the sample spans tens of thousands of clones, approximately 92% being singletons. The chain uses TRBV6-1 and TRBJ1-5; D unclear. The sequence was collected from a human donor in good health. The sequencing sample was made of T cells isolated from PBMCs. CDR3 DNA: TGTGCCAGCAGTGAACTCCGGGGAGTCAATCAGCCCCAGCATTTT. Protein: CASSELRGVNQPQHF.